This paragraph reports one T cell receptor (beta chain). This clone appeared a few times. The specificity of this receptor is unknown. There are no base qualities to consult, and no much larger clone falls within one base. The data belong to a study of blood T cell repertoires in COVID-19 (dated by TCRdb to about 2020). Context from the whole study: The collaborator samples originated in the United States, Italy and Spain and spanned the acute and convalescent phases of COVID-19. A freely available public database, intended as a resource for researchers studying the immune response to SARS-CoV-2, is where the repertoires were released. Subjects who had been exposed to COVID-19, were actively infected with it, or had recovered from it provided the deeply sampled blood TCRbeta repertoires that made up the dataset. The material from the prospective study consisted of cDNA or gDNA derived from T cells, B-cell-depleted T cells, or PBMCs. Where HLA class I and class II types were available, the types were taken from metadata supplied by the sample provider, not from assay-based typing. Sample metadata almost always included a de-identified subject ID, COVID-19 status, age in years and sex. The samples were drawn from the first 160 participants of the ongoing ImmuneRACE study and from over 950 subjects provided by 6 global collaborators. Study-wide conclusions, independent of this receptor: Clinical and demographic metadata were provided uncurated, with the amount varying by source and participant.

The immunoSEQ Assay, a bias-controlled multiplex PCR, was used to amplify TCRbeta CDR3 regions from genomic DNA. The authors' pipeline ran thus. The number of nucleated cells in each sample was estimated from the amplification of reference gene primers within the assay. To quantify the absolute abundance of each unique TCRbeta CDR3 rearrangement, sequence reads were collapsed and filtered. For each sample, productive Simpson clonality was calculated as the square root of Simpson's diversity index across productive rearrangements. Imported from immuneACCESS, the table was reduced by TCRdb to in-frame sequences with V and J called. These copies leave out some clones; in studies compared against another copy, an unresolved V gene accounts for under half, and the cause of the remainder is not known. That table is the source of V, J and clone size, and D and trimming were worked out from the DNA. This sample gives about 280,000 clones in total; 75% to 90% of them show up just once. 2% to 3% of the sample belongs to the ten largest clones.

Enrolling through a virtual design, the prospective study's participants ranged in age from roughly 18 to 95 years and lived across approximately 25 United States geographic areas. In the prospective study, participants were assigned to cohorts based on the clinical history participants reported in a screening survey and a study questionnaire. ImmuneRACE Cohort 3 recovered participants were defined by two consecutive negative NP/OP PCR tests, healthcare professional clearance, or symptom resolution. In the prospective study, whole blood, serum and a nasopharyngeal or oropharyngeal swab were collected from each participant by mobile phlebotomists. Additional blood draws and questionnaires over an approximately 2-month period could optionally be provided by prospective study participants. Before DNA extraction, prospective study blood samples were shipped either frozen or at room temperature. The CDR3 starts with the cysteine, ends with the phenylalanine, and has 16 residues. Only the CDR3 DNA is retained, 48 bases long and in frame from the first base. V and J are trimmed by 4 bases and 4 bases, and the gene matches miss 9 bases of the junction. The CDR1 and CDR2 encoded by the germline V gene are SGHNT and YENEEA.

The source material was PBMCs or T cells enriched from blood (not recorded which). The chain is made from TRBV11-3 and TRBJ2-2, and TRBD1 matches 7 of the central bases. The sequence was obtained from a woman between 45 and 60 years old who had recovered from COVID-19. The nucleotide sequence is TGTGCCAGCAGCTCGAGACCGACAGGGTCCACCGGGGAGCTGTTTTTT. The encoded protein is CASSSRPTGSTGELFF.